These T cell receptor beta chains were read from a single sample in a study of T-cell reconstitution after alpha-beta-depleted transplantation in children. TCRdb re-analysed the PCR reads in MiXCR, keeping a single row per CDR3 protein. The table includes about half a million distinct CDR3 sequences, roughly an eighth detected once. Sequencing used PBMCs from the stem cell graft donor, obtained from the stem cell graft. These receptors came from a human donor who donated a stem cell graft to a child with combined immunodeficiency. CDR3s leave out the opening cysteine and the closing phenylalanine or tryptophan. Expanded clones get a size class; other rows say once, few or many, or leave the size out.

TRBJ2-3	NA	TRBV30	ACARDRGFTDTQY
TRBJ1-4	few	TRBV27	ASSLSGIGRGLEKLF
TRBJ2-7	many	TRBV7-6	ASSLTTESYEQY
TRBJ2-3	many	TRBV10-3	AITAGGSADTQY
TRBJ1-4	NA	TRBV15	ATSRDRRAGFEKLF
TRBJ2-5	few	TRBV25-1	ASSEYSGLAGLETQY
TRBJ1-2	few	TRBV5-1	ASSLGQESAGYT
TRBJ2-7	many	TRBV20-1	SARSGNPARFSYEQY
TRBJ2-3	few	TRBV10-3	AISESGENTDTQY
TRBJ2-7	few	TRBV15	ATSLYRTGSYEQY
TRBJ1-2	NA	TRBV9	ASSADRSSNYGYT
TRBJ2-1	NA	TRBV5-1	ASSPLGTAHYNEQF
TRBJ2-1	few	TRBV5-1	ASSLMGQGAYNEQF
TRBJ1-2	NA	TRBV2	ASWPGVANYGYT
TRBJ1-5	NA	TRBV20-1	SARQTGSNQPQH
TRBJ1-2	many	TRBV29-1	SVVGGGASYGYT
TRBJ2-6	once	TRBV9	ASSGRQVSGANVLT
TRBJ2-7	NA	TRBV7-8	ASSGRGGSTYEQY
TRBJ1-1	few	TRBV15	ATSRDLGDTEAF
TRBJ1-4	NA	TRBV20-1	SAAPGVYGEKLF
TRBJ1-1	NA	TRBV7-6	ASSTNRVGTEAF
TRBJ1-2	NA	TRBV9	ASSVAGRSYGYT
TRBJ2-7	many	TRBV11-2	ASSFRDKSYEQY
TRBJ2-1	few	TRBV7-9	ASSLGGRGSSYNEQF
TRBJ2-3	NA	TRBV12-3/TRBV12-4	ASSFWIADTQY
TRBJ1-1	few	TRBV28	ASSVAHRGYTEAF
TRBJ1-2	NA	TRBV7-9	ASSATGGPYGYT
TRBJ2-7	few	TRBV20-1	SAIAGGPIGEQY
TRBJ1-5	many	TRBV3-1	ASSQQGPNQPQH
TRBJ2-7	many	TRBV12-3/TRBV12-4	ASSPLHIGQSSGEQY
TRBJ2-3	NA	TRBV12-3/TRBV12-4	ASSFLDRVRDTQY
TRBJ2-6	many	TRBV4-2	ASSQDPNSGANVLT